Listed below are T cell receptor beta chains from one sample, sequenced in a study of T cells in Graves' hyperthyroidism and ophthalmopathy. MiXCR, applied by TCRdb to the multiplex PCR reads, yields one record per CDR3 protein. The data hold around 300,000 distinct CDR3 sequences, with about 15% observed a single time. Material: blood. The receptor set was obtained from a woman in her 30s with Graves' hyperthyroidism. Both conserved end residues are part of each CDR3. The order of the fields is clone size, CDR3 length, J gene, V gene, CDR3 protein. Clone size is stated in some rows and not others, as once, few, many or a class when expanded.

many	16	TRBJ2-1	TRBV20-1	CSARLAGTSVYNEQFF
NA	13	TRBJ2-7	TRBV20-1	CSARDRGPLEQYF
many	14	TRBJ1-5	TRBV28	CASSSSGANQPQHF
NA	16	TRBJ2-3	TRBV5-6	CASRDTGLAGVHTQYF
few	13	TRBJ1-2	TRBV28	CASRVTARYGYTF
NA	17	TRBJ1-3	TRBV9	CASSETEGGSSGNTIYF
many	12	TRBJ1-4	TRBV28	CARLGPGGKLFF
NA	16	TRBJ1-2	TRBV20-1	CSALRQTSLLVHGYTF
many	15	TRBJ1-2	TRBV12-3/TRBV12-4	CASSLGGRGVGGYTF
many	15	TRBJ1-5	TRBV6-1	CASRPGTGGRQPQHF
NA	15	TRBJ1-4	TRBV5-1	CASSLWAGPNEKLFF
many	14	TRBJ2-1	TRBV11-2	CASSPTTGLNEQFF
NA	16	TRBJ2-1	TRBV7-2	CASSLEAAPGWNEQFF
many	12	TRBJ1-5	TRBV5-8	CASSFNLQPQHF
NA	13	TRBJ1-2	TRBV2	CASRGQLLYGYTF
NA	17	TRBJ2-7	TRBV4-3	CASSQDPNSRRYDEQYF
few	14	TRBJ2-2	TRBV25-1	CASSDSGNTGELFF
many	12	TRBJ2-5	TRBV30	CARGGSQETQYF
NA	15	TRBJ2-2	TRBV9	CASSAAGTPTGELFF
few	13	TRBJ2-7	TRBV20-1	CSVFQRLAGEQYF
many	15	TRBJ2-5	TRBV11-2	CASRKRQGRQETQYF
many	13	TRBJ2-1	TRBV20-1	CSARLGILNEQFF
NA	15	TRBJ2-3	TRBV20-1	CSAPPSGGPGDTQYF
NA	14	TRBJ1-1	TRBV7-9	CASSLVARLTEAFF
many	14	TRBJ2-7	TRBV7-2	CASSYNHGFYEQYF
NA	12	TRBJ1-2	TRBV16	CASSQSRLGYTF
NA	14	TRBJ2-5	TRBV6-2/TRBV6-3	CASSSTFYQETQYF
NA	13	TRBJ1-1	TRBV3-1	CASKWGGNTEAFF
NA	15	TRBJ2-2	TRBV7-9	CASSQGEGDTGELFF
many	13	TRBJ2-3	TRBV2	CASRRDITDTQYF